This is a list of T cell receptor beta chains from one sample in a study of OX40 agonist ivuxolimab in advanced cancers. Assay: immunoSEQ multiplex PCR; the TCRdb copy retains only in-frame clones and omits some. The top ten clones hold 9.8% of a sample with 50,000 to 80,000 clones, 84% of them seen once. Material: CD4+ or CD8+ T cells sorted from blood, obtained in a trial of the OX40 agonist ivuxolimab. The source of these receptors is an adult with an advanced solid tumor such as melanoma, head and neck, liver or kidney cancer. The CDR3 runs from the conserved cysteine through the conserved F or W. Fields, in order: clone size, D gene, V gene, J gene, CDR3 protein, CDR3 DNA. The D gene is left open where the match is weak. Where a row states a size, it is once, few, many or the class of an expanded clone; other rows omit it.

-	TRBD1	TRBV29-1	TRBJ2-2	CSVSGGWRDTGELFF	TGCAGCGTTTCAGGGGGTTGGCGGGACACCGGGGAGCTGTTTTTT
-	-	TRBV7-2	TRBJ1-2	CASSPPGLYGYTF	TGTGCCAGCAGCCCGCCGGGCCTCTATGGCTACACCTTC
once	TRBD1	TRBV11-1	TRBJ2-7	CASSPGQGGRIEQYF	TGTGCCAGCAGCCCGGGACAGGGGGGTCGGATCGAGCAGTACTTC
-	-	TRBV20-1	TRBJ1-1	CSAPQNTEAFF	TGCAGTGCCCCCCAGAACACTGAAGCTTTCTTT
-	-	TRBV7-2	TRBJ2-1	CASSLARARYNEQFF	TGTGCCAGCAGCTTAGCCAGGGCCCGCTACAATGAGCAGTTCTTC
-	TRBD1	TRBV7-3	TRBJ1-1	CASSPGQGRNTEAFF	TGTGCCAGCAGCCCCGGACAGGGGCGAAACACTGAAGCTTTCTTT
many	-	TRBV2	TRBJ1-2	CASSREQGGYTF	TGTGCCAGCAGTCGAGAACAAGGGGGCTACACCTTC
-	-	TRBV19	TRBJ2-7	CASSVGGPSFYEQYF	TGTGCCAGTAGTGTAGGCGGCCCCTCCTTCTACGAGCAGTACTTC
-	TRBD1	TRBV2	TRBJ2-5	CATTGTGETQYF	TGTGCCACCACCGGGACAGGGGAGACCCAGTACTTC
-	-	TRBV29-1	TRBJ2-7	CSVEDPEGAYEQYF	TGCAGCGTTGAAGATCCGGAGGGGGCCTACGAGCAGTACTTC
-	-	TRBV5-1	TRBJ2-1	CASSLPNNEQFF	TGCGCCAGCAGCTTGCCGAACAATGAGCAGTTCTTC
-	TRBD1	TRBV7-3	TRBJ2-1	CASSVTGGNEQFF	TGTGCCAGCAGCGTGACAGGGGGCAATGAGCAGTTCTTC
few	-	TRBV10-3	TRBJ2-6	CAISEGLSGANVLTF	TGTGCCATCAGTGAAGGCCTCTCTGGGGCCAACGTCCTGACTTTC
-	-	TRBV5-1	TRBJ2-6	CASSLVRGSSGANVLTF	TGCGCCAGCAGCTTGGTCCGGGGGTCCTCTGGGGCCAACGTCCTGACTTTC
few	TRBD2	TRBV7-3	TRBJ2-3	CASSWTGTITDTQYF	TGTGCCAGCAGCTGGACCGGGACTATTACAGATACGCAGTATTTT
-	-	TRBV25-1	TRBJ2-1	CASSWDDNEQFF	TGTGCCAGCAGTTGGGATGACAATGAGCAGTTCTTC
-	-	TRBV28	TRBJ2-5	CASSRSSGPGAVKTQYF	TGTGCCAGCAGTCGCTCCTCCGGGCCCGGTGCCGTAAAGACCCAGTACTTC
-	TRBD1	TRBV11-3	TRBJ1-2	CASSPGTGSIGYTF	TGTGCCAGCAGCCCCGGGACAGGGTCGATTGGCTACACCTTC
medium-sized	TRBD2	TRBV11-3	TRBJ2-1	CASSETSGRDEQFF	TGTGCCAGCAGCGAGACTAGCGGGAGGGATGAGCAGTTCTTC
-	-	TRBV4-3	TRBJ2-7	CASSYSRQESYEQYF	TGCGCCAGCAGTTACTCCCGACAGGAGTCCTACGAGCAGTACTTC
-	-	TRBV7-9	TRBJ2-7	CASSLALPGEQYF	TGTGCCAGCAGCTTAGCGTTACCGGGGGAGCAGTACTTC
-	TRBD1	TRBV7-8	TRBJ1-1	CASSVTGLNTEAFF	TGTGCCAGCAGCGTGACAGGGCTGAACACTGAAGCTTTCTTT
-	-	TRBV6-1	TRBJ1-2	CASIRSGSHNYGYTF	TGTGCCAGCATCCGAAGCGGATCTCATAACTATGGCTACACCTTC
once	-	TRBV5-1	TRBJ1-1	CASSLVTGRATEAFF	TGCGCCAGCAGCTTGGTAACGGGCAGGGCCACTGAAGCTTTCTTT
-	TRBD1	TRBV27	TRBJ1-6	CASSLGQEWNSPLHF	TGTGCCAGCAGTTTAGGACAGGAATGGAATTCACCCCTCCACTTT
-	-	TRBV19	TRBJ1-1	CASSIPGANTEAFF	TGTGCCAGTAGTATCCCGGGGGCTAACACTGAAGCTTTCTTT
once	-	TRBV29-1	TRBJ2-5	CSVGRGQPQETQYF	TGCAGCGTCGGGCGCGGACAGCCTCAAGAGACCCAGTACTTC
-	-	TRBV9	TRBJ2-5	CASSVGGRGEETQYF	TGTGCCAGCAGCGTAGGGGGCAGAGGGGAAGAGACCCAGTACTTC
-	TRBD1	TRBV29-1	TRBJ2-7	CSVEEVRDRGRSSYEQYF	TGCAGCGTTGAAGAAGTTCGGGACAGGGGAAGGAGCTCCTACGAGCAGTACTTC
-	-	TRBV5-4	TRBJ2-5	CASSLGVGRIAETQYF	TGTGCCAGCAGCTTGGGTGTAGGGAGGATCGCAGAGACCCAGTACTTC
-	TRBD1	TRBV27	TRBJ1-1	CASSPTGGGWTEAFF	TGTGCCAGCAGCCCGACAGGGGGAGGTTGGACTGAAGCTTTCTTT
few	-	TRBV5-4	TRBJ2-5	CASSFGEAQETQYF	TGTGCCAGCAGCTTTGGGGAGGCACAAGAGACCCAGTACTTC
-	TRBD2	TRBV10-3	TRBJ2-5	CAISSTSGGSYQETQYF	TGTGCCATCAGTTCAACTAGCGGGGGATCGTACCAAGAGACCCAGTACTTC
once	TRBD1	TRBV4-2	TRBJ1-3	CASSQERGLGSGNTIYF	TGTGCCAGCAGCCAAGAAAGGGGGCTCGGCTCTGGAAACACCATATATTTT
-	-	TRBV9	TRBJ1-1	CASSVGVGNTEAFF	TGTGCCAGCAGCGTAGGGGTGGGGAACACTGAAGCTTTCTTT
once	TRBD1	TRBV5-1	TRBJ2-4	CASSLGQGANLAKNIQYF	TGCGCCAGCAGCTTGGGACAGGGGGCTAATTTAGCCAAAAACATTCAGTACTTC
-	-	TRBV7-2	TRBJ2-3	CASSTTRGTDTQYF	TGTGCCAGCAGCACCACACGGGGCACAGATACGCAGTATTTT
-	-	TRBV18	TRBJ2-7	CASSPGGRKTYEQYF	TGTGCCAGCTCACCTGGGGGCAGAAAAACCTACGAGCAGTACTTC
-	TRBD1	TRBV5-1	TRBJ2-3	CASSLFGRGQGVDTQYF	TGCGCCAGCAGCTTATTCGGCCGAGGACAGGGCGTAGATACGCAGTATTTT
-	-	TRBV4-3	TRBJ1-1	CASSQEDNTEAFF	TGCGCCAGCAGCCAAGAAGATAACACTGAAGCTTTCTTT
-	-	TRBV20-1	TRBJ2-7	CSVPGDYEQYF	TGCAGTGTGCCAGGTGACTACGAGCAGTACTTC
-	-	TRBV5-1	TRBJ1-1	CASSSELGTEAFF	TGCGCCAGCAGCTCGGAGCTAGGCACTGAAGCTTTCTTT
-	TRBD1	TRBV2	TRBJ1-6	CASRAGGYSPLHF	TGTGCCAGCAGGGCAGGGGGGTATTCACCCCTCCACTTT
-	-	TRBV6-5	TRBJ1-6	CASSYWGLEGNSPLHF	TGTGCCAGCAGTTACTGGGGCCTGGAGGGTAATTCACCCCTCCACTTT
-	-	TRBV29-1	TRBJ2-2	CSVEDSGPRYAGELFF	TGCAGCGTTGAAGACTCCGGGCCTCGGTACGCCGGGGAGCTGTTTTTT
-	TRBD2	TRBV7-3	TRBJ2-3	CASSSTSGKTDTQYF	TGTGCCAGCAGCTCCACTAGCGGGAAGACAGATACGCAGTATTTT
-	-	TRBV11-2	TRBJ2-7	CASSLETGGHLKQYF	TGTGCCAGCAGCTTAGAGACAGGAGGGCACCTAAAGCAGTACTTC
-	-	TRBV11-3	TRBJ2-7	CASSSGDNPYEQYF	TGTGCCAGCAGCTCTGGTGACAATCCCTACGAGCAGTACTTC
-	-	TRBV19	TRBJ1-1	CASKRENTEAFF	TGTGCCAGTAAGCGGGAGAACACTGAAGCTTTCTTT
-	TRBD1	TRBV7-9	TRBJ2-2	CASSLRGQGNTGELFF	TGTGCCAGCAGCTTAAGGGGACAGGGTAACACCGGGGAGCTGTTTTTT
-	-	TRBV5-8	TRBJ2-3	CASSLALGLAVSTDTQYF	TGTGCCAGCAGCTTGGCCTTGGGGCTAGCCGTTAGCACAGATACGCAGTATTTT
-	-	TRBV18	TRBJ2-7	CASSPWGRGYEQYF	TGTGCCAGCTCCCCGTGGGGCAGGGGCTACGAGCAGTACTTC
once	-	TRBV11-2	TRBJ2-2	CASSPIDSTGELFF	TGTGCCAGCAGCCCCATAGACAGCACCGGGGAGCTGTTTTTT
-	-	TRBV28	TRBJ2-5	CASSSGRGARTETQYF	TGTGCCAGCAGTTCCGGAAGGGGAGCACGGACAGAGACCCAGTACTTC
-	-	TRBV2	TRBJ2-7	CASSSRGGRTLNEQYF	TGTGCCAGCAGTTCTCGCGGGGGCAGGACCCTTAACGAGCAGTACTTC